This is a list of T cell receptor beta chains from one sample in a study of beta chain features in type 1 diabetes. TCRdb keeps only in-frame clones here, not all; method: immunoSEQ multiplex PCR. This sample has roughly 130,000 clones, with about 15% found just once. The sample was central memory CD4+ T cells from blood. The receptors derive from a man aged 30 to 45 with type 1 diabetes. Both conserved end residues are trimmed from each CDR3. Fields, in order: V gene, D gene, CDR3 protein. D genes are given only for firm matches.

TRBV11-2	-	ASSLDLGQYGYT
TRBV19	-	ASSRGQLTLAKNIQY
TRBV7-2	-	ASSLVGTNNSPLH
TRBV6-1	TRBD1	ASSEAVQGDGYGYT
TRBV4-3	-	ASSQDRRGPFTSGYT
TRBV18	-	ASSPQKNTEAF
TRBV7-6	-	ASSFGVTAQETQY
TRBV19	-	ATCREPTANEQF
TRBV7-2	-	ASRRGTTNEKLF
TRBV5-4	-	ASSLWGLGGGTDTQY
TRBV7-9	TRBD1	ASSAGQGIGPQH
TRBV15	TRBD2	ATSRDPAGGPVVTGELF
TRBV5-6	-	ASSLRVSSYNEQF
TRBV7-8	-	ASSGHGSGELF
TRBV6-5	-	ASSSWTHEQY
TRBV30	TRBD2	AWRWGGETQY
TRBV5-1	-	ASSSTWGYNEQF
TRBV29-1	TRBD1	SVGQGDGQPQH
TRBV4-3	-	ASSQDWGVHGYT
TRBV7-2	-	ASTPVLSNTEAF
TRBV18	TRBD1	ASSPTRDRRYNEQF
TRBV7-9	-	ASSPAGLSTDTQY
TRBV4-3	TRBD1	ASSSGQGVYSYNEQF
TRBV7-2	TRBD2	ASSYQRGASPYYNEQF
TRBV9	-	ASSVISSGGGDGYT
TRBV18	TRBD1	ASSRGQDSYEQY
TRBV4-1	TRBD1	ASSPGQGRFTDTQY
TRBV7-2	-	ASSLEAGYTEAF
TRBV9	TRBD1	ASSATGARTGELF
TRBV5-1	-	ASSSNIQETQY